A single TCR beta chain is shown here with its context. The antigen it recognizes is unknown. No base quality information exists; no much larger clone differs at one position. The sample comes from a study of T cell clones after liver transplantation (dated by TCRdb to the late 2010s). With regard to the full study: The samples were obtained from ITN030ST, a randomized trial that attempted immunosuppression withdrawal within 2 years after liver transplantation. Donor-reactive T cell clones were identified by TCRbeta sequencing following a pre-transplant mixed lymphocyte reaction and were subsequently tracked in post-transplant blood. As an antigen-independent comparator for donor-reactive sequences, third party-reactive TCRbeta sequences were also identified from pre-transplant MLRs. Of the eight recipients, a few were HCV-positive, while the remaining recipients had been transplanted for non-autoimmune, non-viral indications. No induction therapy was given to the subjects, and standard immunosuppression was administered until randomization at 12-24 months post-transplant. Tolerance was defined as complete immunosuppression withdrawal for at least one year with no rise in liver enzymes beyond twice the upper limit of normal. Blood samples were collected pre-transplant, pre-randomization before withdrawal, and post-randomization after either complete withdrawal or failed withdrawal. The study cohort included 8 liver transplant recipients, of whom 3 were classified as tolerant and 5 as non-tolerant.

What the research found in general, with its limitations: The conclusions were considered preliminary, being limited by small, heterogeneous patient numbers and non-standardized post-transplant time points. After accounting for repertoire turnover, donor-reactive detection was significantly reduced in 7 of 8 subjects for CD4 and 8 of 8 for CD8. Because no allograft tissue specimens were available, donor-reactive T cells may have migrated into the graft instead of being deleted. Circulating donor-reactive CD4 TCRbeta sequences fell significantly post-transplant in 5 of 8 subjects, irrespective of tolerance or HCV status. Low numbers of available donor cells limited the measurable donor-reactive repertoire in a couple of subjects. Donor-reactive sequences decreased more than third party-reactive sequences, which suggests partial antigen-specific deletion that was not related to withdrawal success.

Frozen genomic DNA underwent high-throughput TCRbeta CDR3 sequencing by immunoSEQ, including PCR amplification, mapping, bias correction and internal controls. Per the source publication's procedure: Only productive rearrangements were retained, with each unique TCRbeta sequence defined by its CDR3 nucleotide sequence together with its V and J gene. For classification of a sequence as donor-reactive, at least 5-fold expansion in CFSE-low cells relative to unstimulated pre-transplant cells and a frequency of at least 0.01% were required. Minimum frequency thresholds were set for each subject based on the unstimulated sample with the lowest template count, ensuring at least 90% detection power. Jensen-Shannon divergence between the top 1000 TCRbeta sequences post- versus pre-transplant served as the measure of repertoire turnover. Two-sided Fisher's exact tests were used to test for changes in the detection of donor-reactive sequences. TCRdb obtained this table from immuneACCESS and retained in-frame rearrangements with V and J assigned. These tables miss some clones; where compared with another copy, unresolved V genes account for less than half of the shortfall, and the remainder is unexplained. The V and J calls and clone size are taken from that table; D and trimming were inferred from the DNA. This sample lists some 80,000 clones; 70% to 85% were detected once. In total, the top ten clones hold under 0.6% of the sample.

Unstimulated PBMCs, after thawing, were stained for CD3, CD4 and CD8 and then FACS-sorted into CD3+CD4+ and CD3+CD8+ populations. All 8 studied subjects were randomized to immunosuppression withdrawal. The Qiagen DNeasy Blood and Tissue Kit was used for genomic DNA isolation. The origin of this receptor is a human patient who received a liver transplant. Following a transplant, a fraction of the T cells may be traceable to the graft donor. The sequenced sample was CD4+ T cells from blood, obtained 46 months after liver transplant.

The sequenced DNA: TGTGCCAGCAGTTACCGAGGGCCTTGGGGCACTGAAGCTTTCTTT. Its translation is CASSYRGPWGTEAFF. The chain was built from TRBV6-5 and TRBJ1-1; the D gene identity is not certain. A distance of 14 bases separates the germline ends of V and J, which lose 2 bases and 4 bases respectively. The germline V gene encodes CDR1 MNHEY and CDR2 SVGAGI. The CDR3 spans 15 residues, from the cysteine through the phenylalanine. Left in the record is the CDR3 DNA by itself, 45 bases read in frame from the first base.